This T cell receptor (beta chain) was identified in a study of a mutant IDH1 vaccine in newly diagnosed glioma. In the study overall: Receipt of radiotherapy, temozolomide, or both preceded the study, and most received both.

Time point of the sample: baseline, week 1 (first vaccination visit). Sample treatment: pre-vaccination baseline after standard-of-care therapy. Here immunoSEQ multiplex PCR was the method, and the copy in TCRdb shows in-frame clones only, minus some. The sample carries over 75,000 clones, around nine tenths recorded once. Study-wide results and limits: Pseudoprogression appeared unlinked to shifts in leading peripheral T cell clonotypes.

Turning to this clone: Its specificity is not known.

The source is a woman aged 45-60 years with glioma. Material: PBMCs, obtained from a glioma patient treated with radiotherapy, temozolomide or both.

The CDR3 protein is CASSQDLSDRGSEQYF. The CDR3 DNA is TGTGCCAGCAGCCAAGACTTATCGGACAGGGGTTCCGAGCAGTACTTC. This chain joins TRBV7-9 and TRBJ2-5; 9 bases align to TRBD1. The DNA matches TRBJ2-7 better at its end, which makes the J call doubtful. The CDR3 is 16 amino acids. From germline, CDR1 is SEHNR and CDR2 FQNEAQ (reference sequence).